The 2 T cell receptor beta chains in this list originate from one sample, sequenced in a study of cytomegalovirus exposure and HLA in healthy donors. Vbeta (60) and Jbeta (13) primers were used in the PCR. TCRdb's copy holds only in-frame clones and misses some; the assay was immunoSEQ multiplex PCR. The sample consists of tens of thousands of clones, roughly 76% of them appearing once. The sample was PBMCs. These TCRs come from a woman aged 40 to 50 in good health and CMV-seronegative.

CDR3 region: CASSQDYGAGNQPQHF. The CDR3 DNA reads TGCGCCAGCAGCCAAGATTATGGGGCGGGGAATCAGCCCCAGCATTTT. The gene calls are TRBV4-1 and TRBJ1-5; D is perhaps TRBD1 (5 bases). CDR1 MGHRA and CDR2 YSYEKL come from the germline V gene. This CDR3 comprises 16 residues. Trimming pared 0 bases from V and 4 bases from J, leaving 13 bases between.

This clone was recorded a few times. The chain employs TRBV4-1 and TRBJ2-7, with 10 bases that match TRBD1. With V trimmed by 5 bases and J by 2 bases, 9 bases remained unmatched. The CDR3 sequence is 16 residues long. The germline V gene encodes CDR1 MGHRA and CDR2 YSYEKL. CDR3 coding DNA: TGCGCCAGCAGCGTCTCCGGGACAGGGGAGGCCTACGAGCAGTACTTC. Its protein product is CASSVSGTGEAYEQYF.